These T cell receptor beta chains were read from a single sample in a study of T-cell reconstitution after alpha-beta-depleted transplantation in children. TCRdb reanalysed the PCR reads using MiXCR and keeps one entry per CDR3 protein. This sample yields 500,000 to 750,000 distinct CDR3 sequences, of which approximately 12% are seen a single time; over 2% belongs to the top ten. The sequencing used PBMCs, mostly from graft donor cells, collected 360 days after TCRalphabeta/CD19-depleted stem cell transplant. The receptors were gathered from a male patient younger than 18 who had a stem cell transplant for acute myeloid leukemia, so the T cells may come from the graft donor. CDR3s include the opening cysteine and the closing phenylalanine or tryptophan. The order of the fields is V gene, J gene, D gene, CDR3 length, clone size, CDR3 protein, CDR3 DNA. D genes are given only for firm matches. Clone size is stated in some rows and not others, as once, few, many or a class when expanded.

TRBV29-1	TRBJ2-3	NA	15	NA	CSVGLRGESTDTQYF	TGCAGCGTTGGACTGAGGGGGGAGAGCACAGATACGCAGTATTTT
TRBV20-1	TRBJ1-1	NA	14	NA	CSARSRGGGTEAFF	TGCAGTGCTAGATCCCGCGGGGGAGGCACTGAAGCTTTCTTT
TRBV6-2/TRBV6-3	TRBJ2-3	TRBD2	15	NA	CASSNGRSGTDTQYF	TGTGCCAGCAGTAACGGGAGGTCGGGCACAGATACGCAGTATTTT
TRBV5-4	TRBJ2-7	TRBD1	13	many	CASSFQGAGEQYF	TGTGCCAGCAGCTTCCAGGGGGCAGGGGAGCAGTACTTC
TRBV29-1	TRBJ2-1	NA	14	NA	CSVPMRVSYNEQFF	TGCAGCGTCCCTATGAGGGTCTCCTACAATGAGCAGTTCTTC
TRBV4-2	TRBJ2-5	NA	18	many	CASSQQPTSKGYQETQYF	TGTGCCAGCAGCCAACAACCGACCTCCAAAGGGTACCAAGAGACCCAGTACTTC
TRBV7-8	TRBJ2-3	TRBD2	17	NA	CASSHGLTSATTDTQYF	TGTGCCAGCAGCCACGGACTGACTAGCGCTACCACAGATACGCAGTATTTT
TRBV5-1	TRBJ2-7	TRBD1	16	many	CASSLGMTGWAYEQYF	TGCGCCAGCAGCTTGGGGATGACAGGGTGGGCCTATGAGCAGTACTTC
TRBV5-1	TRBJ2-7	TRBD2	15	NA	CASSLETSGIYEQYF	TGCGCCAGCAGCTTGGAAACTAGCGGGATATACGAGCAGTACTTC
TRBV15	TRBJ2-7	TRBD1	15	NA	CATSSGGQGAYEQYF	TGTGCCACCAGCAGTGGAGGACAGGGCGCCTACGAGCAGTACTTC
TRBV6-5	TRBJ2-1	TRBD1	19	NA	CASSYDAFNRGSGNNEQFF	TGTGCCAGCAGTTACGATGCTTTCAACAGGGGATCCGGGAACAATGAGCAGTTCTTC
TRBV7-3	TRBJ2-3	TRBD1	17	few	CASSPTGTEISTDTQYF	TGTGCCAGCAGCCCTACGGGGACAGAAATTAGCACAGATACGCAGTATTTT
TRBV29-1	TRBJ2-5	TRBD1	12	NA	CSVGDSQETQYF	TGCAGCGTTGGGGACAGCCAAGAGACCCAGTACTTC
TRBV28	TRBJ2-6	NA	19	NA	CASSFRRGQSFSGANVLTF	TGTGCCAGCAGTTTTCGGAGAGGACAGTCTTTCTCTGGGGCCAACGTCCTGACTTTC
TRBV7-9	TRBJ2-7	NA	15	NA	CASSLRASATYEQYF	TGTGCCAGCAGTCTCCGGGCTAGCGCAACCTACGAGCAGTACTTC
TRBV12-3/TRBV12-4	TRBJ1-5	NA	12	NA	CASSLEIKPQHF	TGTGCCAGCAGTTTAGAAATTAAGCCCCAGCATTTT
TRBV28	TRBJ2-7	NA	14	many	CASSFGRNSYEQYF	TGTGCCAGCAGCTTCGGACGGAACTCCTACGAGCAGTACTTC
TRBV7-2	TRBJ1-6	TRBD1	15	NA	CASSPRTGPGSPLHF	TGTGCCAGCAGCCCCCGGACAGGGCCGGGTTCACCCCTCCACTTT
TRBV25-1	TRBJ2-1	NA	13	many	CASSGGSYNEQFF	TGTGCCAGCAGCGGGGGTTCCTACAATGAGCAGTTCTTC
TRBV29-1	TRBJ2-3	TRBD1	15	NA	CSVETGGASPDTQYF	TGCAGCGTTGAGACAGGGGGCGCGAGTCCAGATACGCAGTATTTT
TRBV7-3	TRBJ2-3	TRBD1	15	NA	CASSPLQGQGDTQYF	TGTGCCAGCAGCCCCCTACAGGGGCAGGGAGATACGCAGTATTTT
TRBV11-3	TRBJ2-1	NA	14	many	CASSPTRETNEQFF	TGTGCCAGCAGCCCCACCCGGGAGACCAATGAGCAGTTCTTC
TRBV20-1	TRBJ2-3	NA	16	few	CSARDRDKPSTDTQYF	TGCAGTGCTAGAGATAGGGACAAACCTAGCACAGATACGCAGTATTTT
TRBV29-1	TRBJ2-5	NA	13	NA	CSVELGGGQTQYF	TGCAGCGTTGAATTGGGGGGTGGACAGACCCAGTACTTC